Detailed here is one TCR beta chain. The antigen remains unidentified. Libraries were prepared by immunoSEQ multiplex PCR; TCRdb keeps only in-frame clonotypes and omits some of them. Among 150,000 to 200,000 clones listed, almost 90% were seen once. These data belong to a study of T cell responses to AZD1222 COVID-19 vaccine. Findings and limits, study-wide: Increased Spike-specific TCR breadth and depth were observed after two AZD1222 doses. Donor demographics were predominantly white British with a female majority; clonal diversity may be underestimated. Samples come after the peak T cell response, not at day 14. Unmutated variant regions are reportedly targeted by nearly half of spike-specific TCRs.

This CDR3 comprises 13 residues. V was clipped by 3 bases and J by 3 bases, with 8 bases between them. Germline CDR1 and CDR2: SGHTA and FQGNSA. V and J are TRBV7-2 and TRBJ1-2; tentatively, D is TRBD1 (5 bases). The receptor was derived from an adult who received the AZD1222 COVID-19 vaccine. Sequencing used peripheral blood, obtained 28 days after the second AZD1222 dose. This CDR3 reads CASSFSRDYGYTF. The CDR3 DNA follows: TGTGCCAGCAGCTTCAGCAGGGACTATGGCTACACCTTC.